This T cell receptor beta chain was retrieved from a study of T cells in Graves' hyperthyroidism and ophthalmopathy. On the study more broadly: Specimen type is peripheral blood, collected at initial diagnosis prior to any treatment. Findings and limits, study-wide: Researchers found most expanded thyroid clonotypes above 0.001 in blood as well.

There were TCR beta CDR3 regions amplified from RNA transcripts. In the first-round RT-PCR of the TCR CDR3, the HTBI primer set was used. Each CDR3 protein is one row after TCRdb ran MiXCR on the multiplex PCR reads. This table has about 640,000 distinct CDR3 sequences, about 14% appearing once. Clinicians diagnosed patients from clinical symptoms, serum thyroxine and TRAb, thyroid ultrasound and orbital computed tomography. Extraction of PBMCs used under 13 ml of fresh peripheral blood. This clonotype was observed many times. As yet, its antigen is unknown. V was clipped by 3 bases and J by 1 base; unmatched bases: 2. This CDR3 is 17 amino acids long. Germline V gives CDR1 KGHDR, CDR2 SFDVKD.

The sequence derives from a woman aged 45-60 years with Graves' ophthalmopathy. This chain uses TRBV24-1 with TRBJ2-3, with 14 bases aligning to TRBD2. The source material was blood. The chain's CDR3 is CATSDPGLAGGTDTQYF. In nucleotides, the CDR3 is TGTGCCACCAGTGATCCGGGACTAGCGGGAGGCACAGATACGCAGTATTTT.